Each of the 26 T cell receptor beta chains below was sequenced from the same sample in a study of beta chain features in type 1 diabetes. Overall study findings and caveats: Moderate but significant shortening of TCRB CDR3s was recorded in all four CD4+ subsets from Type 1 diabetes patients.

The isolated RNA, all of it, was reverse transcribed, so expressed TCRB transcripts were what got sequenced. Repertoires were generated with immunoSEQ multiplex PCR, while TCRdb's copy carries only in-frame clones and drops some. This sample yields around 250,000 clones, of which roughly 24% are seen a single time; about 0.012% belongs to the top ten. Their target antigens are unknown. The sequenced sample consisted of naive CD4+ T cells from blood. These receptors were taken from a woman younger than 45 with type 1 diabetes.

This clone was picked up a small number of times. The chain joins TRBV5-1 to TRBJ1-1; D may be TRBD1 (6 bases). This CDR3 is built from 14 residues. V was cut by 4 bases and J by 2 bases, with 12 bases left in between. Germline loops: CDR1 SGHRS, CDR2 YFSETQ. CDR3 nucleotides: TGCGCCAGCAGCCCCCGGGACATAAACACTGAAGCTTTCTTT. Translated, it gives CASSPRDINTEAFF.

The chain recombines TRBV18 with TRBJ2-1; 8 positions match TRBD2. V was pared by 8 bases and J by 2 bases, with 5 bases of the junction left unmatched. Per germline, CDR1 KGHSH and CDR2 LQKENI. This CDR3 comprises 14 residues. CDR3 nucleotides: TGTGCCAGCCCGGGAGGGCCACCCTACAATGAGCAGTTCTTC. It encodes CASPGGPPYNEQFF. The full variable domain, in which reference TRBV18 and TRBJ2-1 provide the parts outside the CDR3, is NAGVMQNPRHLVRRRGQEARLRCSPMKGHSHVYWYRQLPEEGLKFMVYLQKENIIDESGMPKERFSAEFPKEGPSILRIQQVVRGDSAAYFCASPGGPPYNEQFFGPGTRLTVL.

The gene calls are TRBV29-1 and TRBJ1-2; 8 nucleotides agree with TRBD1. Germline CDR1 reads SQVTM; CDR2 reads ANQGSEA. J gave up 6 bases and V 0 bases, and 9 bases lay outside the gene matches. This CDR3 comprises 15 residues. CDR3 loop: CSVEDPTRTGNGYTF. The CDR3 DNA sequence: TGCAGCGTTGAAGACCCCACCAGGACAGGGAATGGCTACACCTTC.

In this sample, this clone turned up a few times. The chain joins TRBV28 to TRBJ2-7; no clear D gene. V dropped 3 bases and J dropped 2 bases, with 17 bases sitting between them. This CDR3 is 16 amino acids long. The germline V gene has CDR1 MDHEN and CDR2 SYDVKM. In DNA form, the CDR3 reads TGTGCCAGCAGTTTCTCCCGTGCGGCCGTGACCTACGAGCAGTACTTC. Protein product: CASSFSRAAVTYEQYF.

This clone was detected a few times. J is TRBJ1-4 and V is TRBV14; 7 bases fit TRBD1. Trimming at V came to 1 base and at J to 0 bases, leaving 5 bases not matched to a gene. Germline V gene lookup returns CDR1 SGHDN and CDR2 FVKESK. The CDR3 spans 17 residues. The CDR3 DNA reads as TGTGCCAGCAGCCAAGTCCGGGACAGCGCAACTAATGAAAAACTGTTTTTT. Residues: CASSQVRDSATNEKLFF.

The rearrangement uses TRBV19 and TRBJ2-1; TRBD2 matches 8 bases. V shed 9 bases, J shed 7 bases, and the junction held 11 bases outside the gene matches. This CDR3 region has 14 residues. The germline CDR1 and CDR2 sequences are LNHDA and SQIVND (reference sequence). Written as DNA, the CDR3 is TGTGCCAGCGGGAGGCTAGCGGGCCCTAATGAGCAGTTCTTC. This codes for CASGRLAGPNEQFF.

This clone was observed a handful of times. The gene calls are TRBV20-1 and TRBJ1-1; D not certain. The V gene lost 5 bases and the J gene lost 7 bases, with 11 bases spanning the gap. Germline CDR1 and CDR2: DFQATT and SNEGSKA (reference sequence). This CDR3 region has 11 residues. CDR3 nucleotide sequence: TGCAGTGCTTCTCCGGTGAATGAAGCTTTCTTT. Translating it yields CSASPVNEAFF.

A few counts support this clone. This chain joins TRBV29-1 and TRBJ2-3; D possibly corresponds to TRBD2 (5 bases). Between the trimmed V and J ends, which lost 1 base and 3 bases, there was a span of 8 bases. CDR3 size: 13 residues. Looked up from germline, CDR1 is SQVTM and CDR2 is ANQGSEA. The CDR3 bases are TGCAGCGTTGAAGGCGGGTATACAGATACGCAGTATTTT. Residues: CSVEGGYTDTQYF.

Only a few counts were recorded for this clone. The V call is TRBV5-1, the J call TRBJ2-1; no clear D gene. Per germline, CDR1 SGHRS and CDR2 YFSETQ. The CDR3 totals 13 residues. Trimming took off 4 bases at V and 4 bases at J, with 9 bases between the two ends. CDR3 loop: CASSTSSYNEQFF. In DNA, the CDR3 is TGCGCCAGCAGCACGTCTAGTTACAATGAGCAGTTCTTC.

The rearrangement links TRBV15 to TRBJ2-1; 13 bases match TRBD2. The CDR3 sequence is 15 residues long. Per the germline V gene, CDR1 is LNHNV and CDR2 is YYDKDF (reference sequence). Trimming cost V 5 bases and J 8 bases; bases outside gene matches: 6. The CDR3 region is CATSPRGLAGDEQFF. The DNA of the CDR3 is TGTGCCACCAGCCCCCGAGGACTAGCGGGAGATGAGCAGTTCTTC.

This chain links TRBV29-1 with TRBJ2-5, with 10 bases identical to TRBD2. V was pared by 4 bases and J by 2 bases, with 7 bases of the junction left unmatched. This CDR3 region has 15 residues. Germline values: CDR1 SQVTM, CDR2 ANQGSEA. CDR3 sequence reads: CSVVGLAVLQETQYF. CDR3 bases: TGCAGCGTTGTTGGACTAGCGGTTCTACAAGAGACCCAGTACTTC.

In this sample, this clone turned up a few times. The chain joins TRBV6-1 to TRBJ2-3; D not certain. V dropped 5 bases and J dropped 9 bases, with 6 bases sitting between them. CDR3 size: 10 residues. Germline V gene lookup returns CDR1 MNHNS and CDR2 SASEGT. This CDR3 is CASSLVTQYF. DNA of the CDR3: TGTGCCAGCAGTTTAGTAACGCAGTATTTT.

This clone was found once. This chain links TRBV7-9 with TRBJ1-2; TRBD1 matches 9 bases. Trimming at V came to 4 bases and at J to 3 bases, leaving 9 bases not matched to a gene. Germline V gene lookup returns CDR1 SEHNR and CDR2 FQNEAQ (reference sequence). This CDR3 region has 16 residues. In nucleotides, the CDR3 is TGTGCCAGCAGCTCCCCGGGACAGGGAATACACTATGGCTACACCTTC. The encoded protein is CASSSPGQGIHYGYTF.

This clone was observed a handful of times. This chain uses TRBV5-1 with TRBJ2-7, with 9 bases fitting TRBD2. CDR3 length: 16 residues. The V and J ends lost 0 bases and 6 bases, in that order; junction bases with no gene match: 10. The germline CDR1 and CDR2 sequences are SGHRS and YFSETQ. CDR3 DNA sequence: TGCGCCAGCAGCTTGGATTCTAGCGGGGACTTAGTCGAGCAGTACTTC. This gives the protein CASSLDSSGDLVEQYF.

This chain links TRBV2 with TRBJ1-2; TRBD1 aligns across 9 bases. Germline V CDR1 and CDR2: SNHLY, FYNNEI. Trimming cost V 7 bases and J 5 bases; bases outside gene matches: 8. This CDR3 has 14 residues. CDR3 bases: TGTGCCAGCATGCATCGGGACAGGGTGTATGGCTACACCTTC. It is translated as CASMHRDRVYGYTF.

This clone was picked up a small number of times. The chain employs TRBV14 and TRBJ2-7; D may be TRBD1 (6 bases). The CDR3 has 14 amino acids. CDR1 is SGHDN, CDR2 FVKESK, per germline. V lost 0 bases and J lost 4, with 10 bases in between. CDR3: CASSQETRGYEQYF. The CDR3 nucleotides read TGTGCCAGCAGCCAAGAAACCAGGGGTTACGAGCAGTACTTC.

This chain uses TRBV2 with TRBJ2-5; D is unclear. V lost 4 bases and J 5 bases, leaving 14 bases between the germline ends. Looked up from germline, CDR1 is SNHLY and CDR2 is FYNNEI. The CDR3 covers 14 residues. CDR3 amino acids: CASSGSRSLETQYF. The CDR3 DNA sequence: TGTGCCAGCAGTGGGAGCCGGAGTTTGGAGACCCAGTACTTC. The entire variable domain, with the rest obtained from reference TRBV2 and TRBJ2-5, is as follows: EPEVTQTPSHQVTQMGQEVILRCVPISNHLYFYWYRQILGQKVEFLVSFYNNEISEKSEIFDDQFSVERPDGSNFTLKIRSTKLEDSAMYFCASSGSRSLETQYFGPGTRLLVL.

This clone was picked up a small number of times. V usage is TRBV7-3 and J usage is TRBJ2-1; 10 bases align to TRBD2. The CDR3 loop spans 15 amino acids. V gave up 3 bases and J gave up 7 bases; unmatched junction bases: 6. From germline, CDR1 is SGHTA and CDR2 FQGTGA. Here the CDR3 DNA reads TGTGCCAGCAGCTTCTTGGCTAGCGGGAGTAATGAGCAGTTCTTC. This gives the protein CASSFLASGSNEQFF.

The chain combines TRBV11-2 with TRBJ1-5; 9 positions agree with TRBD1. CDR3 length: 14 residues. Per the germline V gene, CDR1 is SGHAT and CDR2 is FQNNGV. V lost 3 bases and J lost 4; bases outside the gene matches: 1. As DNA, the CDR3 is TGTGCCAGCAGCTTGGGACAGGGAAATCAGCCCCAGCATTTT. Its protein product is CASSLGQGNQPQHF.

The chain recombines TRBV6-6 with TRBJ2-1; 10 bases match TRBD2. The CDR3 runs 16 residues. With 0 bases clipped from V and 8 bases from J, the junction kept 7 bases outside the gene matches. From germline, CDR1 is MNHNY and CDR2 SVGAGI (reference sequence). The CDR3: CASSYSSSGSRYEQFF. CDR3 coding DNA: TGTGCCAGCAGTTACTCGTCTAGCGGGAGTCGCTATGAGCAGTTCTTC.

V usage is TRBV10-3 and J usage is TRBJ2-5; the match to TRBD1 covers 8 bases. Unmatched junction bases numbered 6, after V lost 5 bases and J lost 1 base. This CDR3 has 15 amino acids. The V gene's germline CDR1 is ENHRY and CDR2 SYGVKD. The CDR3 region is CAISQGQDIQETQYF. The CDR3 nucleotides read TGTGCCATCAGTCAGGGACAGGATATCCAAGAGACCCAGTACTTC.

The chain combines TRBV7-8 with TRBJ2-7; 11 bases line up with TRBD2. The V and J ends lost 4 bases and 1 base, in that order; junction bases with no gene match: 9. CDR3 size: 17 residues. Germline lookup yields CDR1 SGHVS and CDR2 FQNEAQ. The CDR3 nucleotides are TGTGCCAGCAGCTACCGGCCGGGACTAGCGGAGTCCTACGAGCAGTACTTC. Translated: CASSYRPGLAESYEQYF.

This chain links TRBV19 with TRBJ2-3; 7 bases fit TRBD2. CDR1 is LNHDA, CDR2 SQIVND, per germline (reference sequence). Trimming took 3 bases from V and 0 from J; bases not matched to a gene: 9. The CDR3 runs to 17 residues. The CDR3 sequence is CASSIPIAGASTDTQYF. The DNA for the CDR3 is TGTGCCAGTAGTATTCCTATAGCGGGTGCTAGCACAGATACGCAGTATTTT.

This clone occurred a few times. The DNA of the CDR3 is TGTGCCAGCGGTAACATTCTCCAAGAGACCCAGTACTTC. It specifies CASGNILQETQYF. The J gene is TRBJ2-5, the V gene TRBV6-1; D call uncertain. Germline assignment: CDR1 MNHNS and CDR2 SASEGT. The CDR3 contains 13 residues. Trimming took off 8 bases at V and 1 base at J, with 11 bases between the two ends.

This clone was seen only a few times. The chain links TRBV5-1 to TRBJ1-1; possibly TRBD1 for D (6 bases). The CDR3 is 15 residues long. The ends were cut back, 0 bases at V and 1 base at J, with 10 bases in the middle. Germline values: CDR1 SGHRS, CDR2 YFSETQ. Here the CDR3 reads CASSLERTENTEAFF. The CDR3 bases are TGCGCCAGCAGCTTGGAGAGGACAGAGAACACTGAAGCTTTCTTT.

This clone showed up just a few times. V and J are TRBV29-1 and TRBJ2-7; TRBD2 matches at 8 bases. The germline CDR1 and CDR2 sequences are SQVTM and ANQGSEA. Trimming at V came to 5 bases and at J to 2 bases, leaving 11 bases not matched to a gene. The CDR3 totals 15 residues. CDR3 region: CSVLSSGTTTYEQYF. CDR3 in DNA: TGCAGCGTTCTGAGTAGCGGGACCACGACCTACGAGCAGTACTTC.